One sample yielded the 15 T cell receptor beta chains listed below, sequenced in a study of OX40 agonist ivuxolimab in advanced cancers. Data came from immunoSEQ multiplex PCR; TCRdb stores just in-frame clones and leaves some out. In the table there are about 19,000 clones, around two thirds of which are singletons. The specimen was CD4+ or CD8+ T cells sorted from blood, collected in a trial of the OX40 agonist ivuxolimab. The receptors here all came from an adult with an advanced solid tumor such as melanoma, head and neck, liver or kidney cancer.

The chain couples TRBV6-1 to TRBJ1-4; D is perhaps TRBD1 (5 bases). The CDR3 spans 14 residues. Per the germline V gene, CDR1 is MNHNS and CDR2 is SASEGT. Trimming cost V 7 bases and J 3 bases, with 12 bases left between them. The CDR3 is CASTPGPANEKLFF. CDR3 DNA sequence: TGTGCCAGCACCCCGGGACCAGCTAATGAAAAACTGTTTTTT.

This chain connects TRBV6-1 to TRBJ2-1; 7 bases align to TRBD2. This CDR3 comprises 15 residues. Trimming took 6 bases from V and 7 from J; bases not matched to a gene: 12. Germline CDR1 MNHNS, CDR2 SASEGT. CDR3 coding DNA: TGTGCCAGCAGCCCGCGGGGGACTAATTTAAATGAGCAGTTCTTC. As protein: CASSPRGTNLNEQFF.

This clone appeared a single time. The chain uses TRBV11-2 and TRBJ2-1, with 10 nucleotides matching TRBD1. The CDR3 extends over 15 amino acids. The V gene's germline CDR1 is SGHAT and CDR2 FQNNGV. V was pared by 5 bases and J by 4 bases, with 5 bases of the junction left unmatched. CDR3 DNA sequence: TGTGCCAGCAGCACCGGACAGGGGGGATACAATGAGCAGTTCTTC. It encodes CASSTGQGGYNEQFF.

The V call is TRBV6-5, the J call TRBJ2-2; D uncertain. The CDR3 extends over 15 amino acids. V lost 0 bases and J 1 base, leaving 6 bases between the germline ends. CDR1 and CDR2 from the germline V gene are MNHEY and SVGAGI. CDR3 sequence: CASSYSAMNTGELFF. CDR3 nucleotide sequence: TGTGCCAGCAGTTACTCCGCAATGAACACCGGGGAGCTGTTTTTT.

This clone came up once. This sequence joins TRBV28 and TRBJ1-5, with 9 nucleotides matching TRBD1. CDR3 length: 14 amino acids. J lost 4 bases, V lost 6 bases, and 4 bases had no gene match. Germline CDR1 is MDHEN and CDR2 is SYDVKM. CDR3 nucleotides: TGTGCCAGCAGCCTCGGGACAGGGAATCAGCCCCAGCATTTT. This codes for CASSLGTGNQPQHF.

This clone was recorded a few times. As DNA, the CDR3 is TGTGCCAGCAGCCGTCAGGGTGGGGGCTATGGCTACACCTTC. It translates to CASSRQGGGYGYTF. The gene calls are TRBV28 and TRBJ1-2; D is perhaps TRBD1 (5 bases). Germline loops: CDR1 MDHEN, CDR2 SYDVKM. With 6 bases removed from V and 4 bases from J, the gap between germline ends came to 15 bases. The CDR3 runs to 14 residues.

Sample share makes this clone medium-sized (0.01 to 0.1%). The chain uses TRBV7-2 and TRBJ2-1; 8 bases are a match to TRBD2. Trimming cost V 2 bases and J 7 bases; bases outside gene matches: 10. Germline V gene lookup returns CDR1 SGHTA and CDR2 FQGNSA. This CDR3 is built from 16 residues. The DNA for the CDR3 is TGTGCCAGCAGCTTAATTGGACTAGCTCTTCGGAATGAGCAGTTCTTC. It translates to CASSLIGLALRNEQFF. Based on the CDR3 plus reference TRBV7-2 and TRBJ2-1, the full variable domain is GAGVSQSPSNKVTEKGKDVELRCDPISGHTALYWYRQSLGQGLEFLIYFQGNSAPDKSGLPSDRFSAERTGGSVSTLTIQRTQQEDSAVYLCASSLIGLALRNEQFFGPGTRLTVL.

The CDR3 region is CASSLVGPYEQYF. For the CDR3, the DNA is TGTGCCAGCAGTTTAGTGGGACCCTACGAGCAGTACTTC. The chain carries TRBV27 and TRBJ2-5; the D gene could be TRBD1 or TRBD2 (5 bases each). The J call is in doubt because the DNA end fits TRBJ2-7 better. Per the germline V gene, CDR1 is MNHEY and CDR2 is SMNVEV (reference sequence). The CDR3 covers 13 residues.

V gene TRBV4-1 combines with J gene TRBJ2-5; weak D call: TRBD1 (5 bases). The J call may be faulty, since TRBJ2-7 better matches the DNA end. The CDR3 extends over 15 amino acids. The V gene's germline CDR1 is MGHRA and CDR2 YSYEKL. CDR3 sequence reads: CASSQDRQGNYEQYF. In nucleotides, the CDR3 is TGCGCCAGCAGCCAAGATCGGCAGGGCAACTACGAGCAGTACTTC.

This clone was seen only once. V and J are TRBV6-6 and TRBJ2-1, with D possibly matching TRBD2 (6 bases). Trimming shortened V by 10 bases and J by 5 bases, and 12 bases separated the two germline ends. This CDR3 comprises 12 residues. From germline, CDR1 is MNHNY and CDR2 SVGAGI (reference sequence). The CDR3 nucleotides read TGTGCCACGACTAGTATAAACAATGAGCAGTTCTTC. It encodes CATTSINNEQFF.

This chain links TRBV5-1 with TRBJ2-3; 14 bases are shared with TRBD2. The length of the CDR3 is 16 residues. J lost 7 bases, V lost 4 bases, and 8 bases had no gene match. Germline loops: CDR1 SGHRS, CDR2 YFSETQ. The CDR3 DNA sequence: TGCGCCAGCAGCCTACCGGGACTAGCGGGAGTCTATACGCAGTATTTT. This translates into CASSLPGLAGVYTQYF.

The V gene is TRBV10-3, the J gene TRBJ2-5; 8 bases map to TRBD2. V was pared by 5 bases and J by 5 bases, with 4 bases of the junction left unmatched. The CDR3 spans 13 residues. The V gene's germline CDR1 is ENHRY and CDR2 SYGVKD. CDR3 in amino acids: CAISQRERETQYF. CDR3 DNA: TGTGCCATCAGTCAGCGGGAGAGGGAGACCCAGTACTTC.

The CDR3 coding sequence is TGTGCCAGCAGCGCAACCGGGACAGGGGGCTACGAGCAGTACTTC. It codes for CASSATGTGGYEQYF. The rearrangement uses TRBV7-8 and TRBJ2-5; 11 nucleotides line up with TRBD1. The end of the DNA is better explained by TRBJ2-7, so the J call may be wrong. Per the germline V gene, CDR1 is SGHVS and CDR2 is FQNEAQ. This CDR3 contains 15 residues.

This chain joins TRBV4-1 and TRBJ2-3, with D unresolved. CDR1 is MGHRA, CDR2 YSYEKL, per germline. Deletions cut 1 base from V and 2 bases from J, with 4 bases between. The CDR3 is 13 amino acids. CDR3 amino acids: CASSQVDTDTQYF. For the CDR3, the DNA is TGCGCCAGCAGCCAAGTGGACACAGATACGCAGTATTTT.

This chain links TRBV4-1 with TRBJ1-2; tentatively, D is TRBD1 (5 bases). V was trimmed by 0 bases and J by 3 bases, leaving 14 bases between them. Germline values: CDR1 MGHRA, CDR2 YSYEKL. There are 16 residues in the CDR3. This CDR3 is CASSQEDVGAYYGYTF. The CDR3 DNA reads as TGCGCCAGCAGCCAAGAGGACGTAGGGGCATACTATGGCTACACCTTC.